This is a list of T cell receptor beta chains from one sample in a study of T-cell memory formation after mild COVID-19. One entry per CDR3 protein, called by TCRdb with MiXCR from the 5' RACE reads. The table includes roughly 52,000 distinct CDR3 sequences, 9.5% detected once. What was sequenced was PBMCs or a T cell subset sorted from them (not recorded which). Receptors originate from a man between 18 and 35 years old who had mild COVID-19 (a few samples of this study predate the infection). Cell type and time point are not known. The CDR3 runs from the conserved cysteine through the conserved F or W. A D gene is named only where the DNA matches it firmly. Only part of the rows carry a size: once, few, many, or a class if the clone is expanded.

D gene	V gene	clone size	J gene	CDR3 protein	CDR3 DNA
-	TRBV27	-	TRBJ1-1	CASSFPSGPRATEAFF	TGTGCCAGCAGTTTCCCCTCGGGACCCCGGGCCACTGAAGCTTTCTTT
-	TRBV2	-	TRBJ1-2	CAHTEGKVYGYTF	TGTGCCCATACTGAGGGGAAAGTTTATGGCTACACCTTC
-	TRBV2	few	TRBJ2-5	CASAASETQYF	TGTGCCAGCGCAGCCTCCGAGACCCAGTACTTC
-	TRBV18	few	TRBJ2-1	CASSRSSHNYEQFF	TGTGCCAGCTCACGAAGCTCCCATAACTATGAGCAGTTCTTC
TRBD2	TRBV12-3/TRBV12-4	-	TRBJ2-3	CASSRGAGADTQYF	TGTGCCAGCAGTCGGGGAGCGGGGGCGGATACGCAGTATTTT
-	TRBV28	-	TRBJ1-3	CASSFFGLSSGNTIYF	TGTGCCAGCAGTTTCTTTGGGTTGAGCTCTGGAAACACCATATATTTT
-	TRBV9	-	TRBJ1-3	CASSVVWDGSSIYF	TGTGCCAGCAGCGTAGTTTGGGATGGATCTTCCATATATTTT
-	TRBV12-5	few	TRBJ1-1	CASGPRRYTEAFF	TGTGCTAGTGGTCCCCGGAGGTACACTGAAGCTTTCTTT
TRBD1	TRBV6-2/TRBV6-3	-	TRBJ2-6	CASSRGRGANVLTF	TGTGCCAGCAGCAGGGGGCGCGGGGCCAACGTCCTGACTTTC
-	TRBV5-4	few	TRBJ2-3	CASGLAEQSTDTQYF	TGTGCCAGCGGACTGGCGGAGCAGAGCACAGATACGCAGTATTTT
-	TRBV12-3/TRBV12-4	few	TRBJ1-1	CASSSARGRAAFF	TGTGCCAGCAGTTCAGCGAGGGGCAGAGCTGCTTTCTTT
TRBD2	TRBV4-2	-	TRBJ2-5	CASSQGLAGGEETQYF	TGTGCCAGCAGCCAAGGACTAGCGGGGGGAGAAGAGACCCAGTACTTC
-	TRBV19	-	TRBJ1-3	CAGGSSGNTIYF	TGTGCCGGGGGGAGCTCTGGAAACACCATATATTTT
-	TRBV28	-	TRBJ1-2	CASSGRGVNYGYTF	TGTGCCAGCAGCGGGCGGGGGGTTAACTATGGCTACACCTTC
TRBD1	TRBV12-3/TRBV12-4	few	TRBJ2-7	CASTSTGVSYEQYF	TGTGCCAGCACCTCGACAGGGGTGTCCTACGAGCAGTACTTC
-	TRBV7-9	-	TRBJ2-7	CASSLEGGSYEQYF	TGTGCCAGCAGCTTAGAGGGGGGATCCTACGAGCAGTACTTC
-	TRBV4-1	many	TRBJ2-5	CASSGDGFSAPETQYF	TGCGCCAGCAGTGGAGACGGGTTCTCTGCGCCCGAGACCCAGTACTTC
-	TRBV18	few	TRBJ2-7	CASSPVSTTYEQYF	TGTGCCAGCTCACCGGTCAGTACGACCTACGAGCAGTACTTC
TRBD2	TRBV9	few	TRBJ2-3	CASSVASGITDTQYF	TGTGCCAGCAGCGTAGCTAGCGGGATAACAGATACGCAGTATTTT
-	TRBV11-2	many	TRBJ1-1	CASSLYGGSTEAFF	TGTGCCAGCAGCTTATACGGGGGTAGCACTGAAGCTTTCTTT
-	TRBV5-6	many	TRBJ2-3	CASSLSIQGHTDTQYF	TGTGCCAGCAGCTTGTCGATACAGGGACACACAGATACGCAGTATTTT
TRBD1	TRBV20-1	many	TRBJ2-2	CSAADRGNTGELFF	TGCAGTGCAGCCGACAGGGGCAACACCGGGGAGCTGTTTTTT
-	TRBV20-1	few	TRBJ1-5	CSARVLGREDQPQHF	TGCAGTGCTAGAGTGCTAGGACGGGAGGATCAGCCCCAGCATTTT
-	TRBV10-3	-	TRBJ2-6	CAISENGLGTGANLLTF	TGTGCCATCAGTGAGAATGGTTTGGGAACTGGGGCCAACCTCCTGACTTTC
-	TRBV27	few	TRBJ1-2	CASSLQARGPEGYTF	TGTGCCAGCAGTTTACAAGCGCGGGGCCCGGAGGGCTACACCTTC
TRBD1	TRBV5-1	-	TRBJ2-1	CASGSRDSDNEQFF	TGCGCCAGCGGATCCCGGGACAGCGACAATGAGCAGTTCTTC
TRBD1	TRBV20-1	many	TRBJ2-5	CSARKGAGPETQYF	TGCAGTGCTAGAAAGGGGGCAGGACCAGAGACCCAGTACTTC
TRBD2	TRBV12-3/TRBV12-4	many	TRBJ2-2	CASSLGIAGTGELFF	TGTGCCAGCAGTTTAGGGATAGCGGGGACCGGGGAGCTGTTTTTT
-	TRBV6-5	many	TRBJ1-1	CASPGPGSTEAFF	TGTGCCAGCCCGGGGCCGGGGAGCACTGAAGCTTTCTTT
TRBD2	TRBV9	many	TRBJ2-3	CASRATSGSTDTQYF	TGTGCCAGCAGGGCTACTAGCGGAAGCACAGATACGCAGTATTTT
-	TRBV20-1	few	TRBJ1-2	CSAIPLQSPNYGYTF	TGCAGTGCTATTCCCCTCCAAAGCCCTAACTATGGCTACACCTTC
TRBD2	TRBV5-1	many	TRBJ2-5	CASSVLAGQQETQYF	TGCGCCAGCAGCGTTCTAGCGGGGCAACAAGAGACCCAGTACTTC
-	TRBV7-9	-	TRBJ2-5	CASSPRDLQETQYF	TGTGCCAGCAGCCCGAGGGACTTACAAGAGACCCAGTACTTC